Below, 32 T cell receptor beta chains from the same sample are listed, as sequenced in a study of shared clonotypes between healthy human individuals (dated by TCRdb to about 2020). The library was generated by the immunoSEQ multiplex PCR assay. Entries here come from immuneACCESS through TCRdb and include only in-frame sequences with V and J called. Some clones fail to appear in such tables; in the studies checked, an unresolved V gene covers under half of the shortfall, and the cause of the remainder is unknown. The sample has 550,000 to 850,000 clones on record, 55% to 80% of them singletons. The ten largest account for approximately 2% of the sample. The sample consisted of memory CD4+ T cells sorted from blood. The sample's cell subset or site label, decoded: CD45RA-negative fraction. The source of these receptors is a woman aged 25 to 39 in good health.

The chain combines TRBV30 with TRBJ1-2; the D gene is possibly TRBD1 (5 bases). The V end lost 1 base, the J end lost 0 bases, and 9 bases lay between the germline ends. The CDR3 runs 14 residues. Looked up from germline, CDR1 is GTSNPN and CDR2 is SVGIG (reference sequence). Written as DNA, the CDR3 is TGTGCCTGGAGTGAGAGGGGTCCTAACTATGGCTACACCTTC. Amino acids: CAWSERGPNYGYTF.

The V gene is TRBV15, the J gene TRBJ1-4; D is uncertain. The V gene lost 5 bases and the J gene lost 6 bases, with 10 bases spanning the gap. Germline V gives CDR1 LNHNV, CDR2 YYDKDF (reference sequence). CDR3 length: 13 amino acids. CDR3: CATSPRTDEKLFF. DNA of the CDR3: TGTGCCACCAGCCCCCGGACGGATGAAAAACTGTTTTTT.

This chain links TRBV1 with TRBJ1-2; the listed D gene, TRBD1, was not tested against the DNA. TRBV1 is deemed a pseudogene. The CDR3 covers 19 residues. The CDR3 reads CTSSQEPIDRVNPHFGYTF. The CDR3 DNA reads TGCACCAGCAGCCAAGAACCCATAGACAGAGTCAACCCCCACTTTGGCTACACCTTC.

To note about this clone: The sample holds other DNA sequences that translate to the same CDR3. The rearrangement links TRBV5-1 to TRBJ2-1, with D unresolved. CDR1 and CDR2 (germline): SGHRS, YFSETQ. The CDR3 length is 15 residues. V was pared by 2 bases and J by 0 bases, with 9 bases between. The CDR3 protein is CASSLASSSYNEQFF. Written as DNA, the CDR3 is TGCGCCAGCAGCTTAGCGTCGAGCTCCTACAATGAGCAGTTCTTC.

The V call is TRBV19, the J call TRBJ2-5; the D is unclear. Germline loops: CDR1 LNHDA, CDR2 SQIVND (reference sequence). Trimming left V 3 bases short and J 2 bases short, with 7 bases between. The CDR3 is 13 residues long. CDR3 region: CASSITEQETQYF. The CDR3 nucleotides read TGTGCCAGTAGTATTACAGAACAAGAGACCCAGTACTTC.

The chain carries TRBV5-6 and TRBJ1-4; D is perhaps TRBD1 (6 bases). V lost 4 bases, J lost 6 bases, and 16 bases lay in between. Germline CDR1 reads SGHDT; CDR2 reads YYEEEE. This CDR3 is built from 15 residues. CDR3: CASSRKQGEDEKLFF. DNA for the CDR3: TGTGCCAGCAGCAGAAAACAGGGAGAAGATGAAAAACTGTTTTTT.

Notes on this clone: At one end, the junction sequence differs from germline, possibly due to a read error. The chain recombines TRBV6-5 with TRBJ2-7; 12 positions agree with TRBD2. Germline values: CDR1 MNHEY, CDR2 SVGAGI. This CDR3 is 13 amino acids long. The CDR3 sequence: CASSRRLAGDFTF. CDR3 nucleotides: TGTGCCAGCAGTCGTCGACTAGCGGGGGATTTCACTTTC.

There are many counts of this clone. The rearrangement joins TRBV18 to TRBJ1-5; 12 positions agree with TRBD1. V shed 3 bases and J 2 bases; nucleotides not matched to a gene: 5. This CDR3 has 17 amino acids. In germline, CDR1 is KGHSH, CDR2 LQKENI. Here the CDR3 reads CASSPGQGAFGNQPQHF. As DNA, the CDR3 is TGTGCCAGCTCACCGGGACAGGGGGCGTTCGGCAATCAGCCCCAGCATTTT.

The chain has TRBV7-9 and TRBJ1-1; TRBD1 agrees at 7 bases. Germline CDR1 is SEHNR and CDR2 is FQNEAQ (reference sequence). J was trimmed by 7 bases and V by 2 bases; bases with no gene match: 1. CDR3 size: 12 residues. The CDR3 bases are TGTGCCAGCAGCTTACGGGACAGTGAAGCTTTCTTT. Translating gives CASSLRDSEAFF.

V usage is TRBV29-1 and J usage is TRBJ1-2; the D is unclear. The CDR3 spans 12 residues. Germline values: CDR1 SQVTM, CDR2 ANQGSEA. The V gene lost 4 bases and the J gene lost 2 bases, with 8 bases spanning the gap. CDR3 DNA: TGCAGCGTTGGCTCCAGCAACTATGGCTACACCTTC. It translates to CSVGSSNYGYTF.

This sequence joins TRBV14 and TRBJ2-7; D possibly uses TRBD1 or TRBD2 (5 bases each). CDR3 size: 15 residues. The V gene lost 4 bases and the J gene lost 2 bases, with 15 bases spanning the gap. Germline CDR1 SGHDN, CDR2 FVKESK. In nucleotides, the CDR3 is TGTGCCAGCAGCCCGAGACCGGGGCCAACCTACGAGCAGTACTTC. Amino acid sequence: CASSPRPGPTYEQYF.

This clone came up many times. The sample carries other DNA sequences with the same CDR3. This chain uses TRBV30 with TRBJ1-3; no clear D gene. Trimming took off 0 bases at V and 7 bases at J, with 4 bases between the two ends. CDR1 GTSNPN and CDR2 SVGIG come from the germline V gene (reference sequence). The CDR3 extends over 11 amino acids. The CDR3 DNA is TGTGCCTGGAGTGTGGCGAACACCATATATTTT. Its translation is CAWSVANTIYF.

The rearrangement uses TRBV7-9 and TRBJ2-3; no reliable D call. The CDR3 covers 13 residues. Germline CDR1 and CDR2: SEHNR and FQNEAQ (reference sequence). V shed 7 bases and J shed 0 bases, with 8 bases lying between them. CDR3 sequence (DNA): TGTGCCAGCACCCGACCTAGCACAGATACGCAGTATTTT. Protein: CASTRPSTDTQYF.

V is TRBV7-9 and J is TRBJ2-7; TRBD1 agrees at 10 bases. The V and J ends lost 5 bases and 4 bases, in that order; junction bases with no gene match: 5. Per the germline V gene, CDR1 is SEHNR and CDR2 is FQNEAQ (reference sequence). The CDR3 has 14 amino acids. CDR3 DNA: TGTGCCAGCAGCCTCCGGGACAGGGGTTACGAGCAGTACTTC. Protein product: CASSLRDRGYEQYF. Supplemented by reference TRBV7-9 and TRBJ2-7, the full variable domain reads DTGVSQNPRHKITKRGQNVTFRCDPISEHNRLYWYRQTLGQGPEFLTYFQNEAQLEKSRLLSDRFSAERPKGSFSTLEIQRTEQGDSAMYLCASSLRDRGYEQYFGPGTRLTVT.

This clone was seen only a few times. The chain carries TRBV10-3 and TRBJ2-1; D perhaps matches TRBD1 (6 bases). The germline gives CDR1 ENHRY, CDR2 SYGVKD. Trimming took off 5 bases at V and 6 bases at J, with 11 bases between the two ends. This CDR3 spans 13 amino acids. The CDR3 DNA sequence: TGTGCCATCAGTAACGGACAGAGCAATGAGCAGTTCTTC. The encoded protein is CAISNGQSNEQFF.

The chain joins TRBV9 to TRBJ2-1, with a possible D match to TRBD1 (6 bases). This CDR3 spans 17 amino acids. Trimming took 4 bases from V and 4 from J, leaving 21 bases between them. Germline assignment: CDR1 SGDLS and CDR2 YYNGEE. This chain's CDR3 is CASSSPTGKWTYNEQFF. The CDR3 DNA follows: TGTGCCAGCAGCTCTCCCACAGGGAAGTGGACATACAATGAGCAGTTCTTC.

The rearrangement joins TRBV7-2 to TRBJ1-1; D is possibly TRBD1 (5 bases). The CDR3 runs to 12 residues. V lost 5 bases and J 10 bases, leaving 14 bases between the germline ends. CDR1 and CDR2 from the germline V gene are SGHTA and FQGNSA. The DNA of the CDR3 is TGTGCCAGCAGCCCCGCGGTCGGGGCAGCTTTCTTT. Protein sequence: CASSPAVGAAFF.

The chain's CDR3 is CSVVLGQMNTGELFF. The CDR3 DNA sequence: TGCAGCGTTGTTCTGGGACAGATGAACACCGGGGAGCTGTTTTTT. The chain links TRBV29-1 to TRBJ2-2, with 7 bases lining up with TRBD1. J was trimmed by 1 base and V by 4 bases; bases with no gene match: 6. This CDR3 comprises 15 residues. Germline CDR1 and CDR2: SQVTM and ANQGSEA.

The CDR3 region is CASSEQGTEAFF. Here the CDR3 DNA reads TGCGCCAGCAGCGAACAGGGCACTGAAGCTTTCTTT. V and J are TRBV5-1 and TRBJ1-1, with a weak D call TRBD1 (6 bases). The CDR3 loop spans 12 amino acids. V lost 4 bases and J lost 4, with 8 bases in between. CDR1 and CDR2 from the germline V gene are SGHRS and YFSETQ. The variable domain in full, with the rest retrieved from reference TRBV5-1 and TRBJ1-1, is KAGVTQTPRYLIKTRGQQVTLSCSPISGHRSVSWYQQTPGQGLQFLFEYFSETQRNKGNFPGRFSGRQFSNSRSEMNVSTLELGDSALYLCASSEQGTEAFFGQGTRLTVV.

Ten or more counts support this clone. The genes are TRBV11-3 and TRBJ2-2; the D gene is possibly TRBD2 (5 bases). Germline CDR1 SGHNT, CDR2 YENEEA. The CDR3 sequence is 16 residues long. V dropped 2 bases and J dropped 0 bases, with 10 bases sitting between them. Here the CDR3 reads CASSLRGSTNTGELFF. The CDR3 DNA is TGTGCCAGCAGCTTAAGAGGGAGCACGAACACCGGGGAGCTGTTTTTT. Variable domain in full (rest from reference TRBV11-3 and TRBJ2-2): EAGVVQSPRYKIIEKKQPVAFWCNPISGHNTLYWYLQNLGQGPELLIRYENEEAVDDSQLPKDRFSAERLKGVDSTLKIQPAELGDSAVYLCASSLRGSTNTGELFFGEGSRLTVL.

This clone has ten or more counts. Other nucleotide sequences in the sample specify the same CDR3. This chain joins TRBV6-1 and TRBJ2-7, with D perhaps TRBD1 (6 bases). The CDR3 has 14 residues. The germline V gene has CDR1 MNHNS and CDR2 SASEGT. V lost 5 bases and J 0 bases, leaving 11 bases between the germline ends. DNA for the CDR3: TGTGCCAGCAGTTGGGGGACACCCTCCTACGAGCAGTACTTC. Protein: CASSWGTPSYEQYF.

Remarks on this clone: A single base separates this from a much larger clone, so it may be a read error. Here the CDR3 DNA reads TGTGCCAGCAGCTTCGATAACTATGGCTACACCTTC. Protein product: CASSFDNYGYTF. The chain combines TRBV6-5 with TRBJ1-2, with D uncertain. CDR3 size: 12 residues. The V gene's germline CDR1 is MNHEY and CDR2 SVGAGI. Between the trimmed V and J ends, which lost 6 bases and 1 base, there was a span of 6 bases.

This clone was seen only a few times. The V and J genes are TRBV28 and TRBJ1-1, with TRBD1 as a possible D gene (5 bases). This CDR3 spans 12 amino acids. V lost 7 bases, J lost 11 bases, and 17 bases lay in between. Germline CDR1 and CDR2: MDHEN and SYDVKM. The CDR3 sequence: CASKLRQGAAFF. The CDR3 DNA sequence: TGTGCCAGCAAATTGAGGCAGGGCGCCGCTTTCTTT.

In the case of this clone: Mismatch with germline at one junction end may stem from a read error. The chain joins TRBV6-4 to TRBJ1-2; 10 positions agree with TRBD1. CDR3 length equals 15 residues. Germline-derived CDR1 and CDR2 are MRHNA and SNTAGT. CDR3 residues: CASSNSVGTGVGYTF. The DNA of the CDR3 is TGTGCCAGCAGTAACTCCGTCGGGACAGGGGTTGGCTACACCTTC.

This chain joins TRBV5-1 and TRBJ1-1; 11 bases match TRBD1. Germline CDR1 is SGHRS and CDR2 is YFSETQ. The CDR3 sequence is 15 residues long. The CDR3 nucleotides are TGCGCTACCCGCCGGACAGGGGGCTCGGACACTGAAGCTTTCTTT. Translating gives CATRRTGGSDTEAFF.

This clone has at least ten counts. The rearrangement links TRBV28 to TRBJ1-5; perhaps TRBD1 as D (6 bases). Germline CDR1 MDHEN, CDR2 SYDVKM. This CDR3 contains 17 residues. V shed 5 bases and J shed 5 bases, with 22 bases lying between them. CDR3 residues: CASSPRRRGSGDQPQHF. The CDR3 bases are TGTGCCAGCAGTCCCCGCCGCAGGGGTTCGGGCGATCAGCCCCAGCATTTT.

The genes are TRBV18 and TRBJ2-3; TRBD2 matches 10 bases. CDR3 length: 16 residues. Germline-derived CDR1 and CDR2 are KGHSH and LQKENI. V shed 3 bases and J 3 bases; nucleotides not matched to a gene: 6. In DNA form, the CDR3 reads TGTGCCAGCTCACCCCGGCTAGCGGGAGAAACAGATACGCAGTATTTT. Translation: CASSPRLAGETDTQYF.

The chain has TRBV19 and TRBJ2-1; TRBD2 aligns across 9 bases. The germline gives CDR1 LNHDA, CDR2 SQIVND (reference sequence). CDR3 size: 16 residues. With V trimmed by 2 bases and J by 8 bases, 10 bases remained unmatched. CDR3 bases: TGTGCCAGTAGTATACTTAATAGCGGGAGAATCCATGAGCAGTTCTTC. The encoded protein is CASSILNSGRIHEQFF. Using reference TRBV19 and TRBJ2-1 for the parts outside the CDR3, the full variable domain is DGGITQSPKYLFRKEGQNVTLSCEQNLNHDAMYWYRQDPGQGLRLIYYSQIVNDFQKGDIAEGYSVSREKKESFPLTVTSAQKNPTAFYLCASSILNSGRIHEQFFGPGTRLTVL.

This chain uses TRBV19 with TRBJ1-5, with TRBD1 identical over 10 bases. The CDR3 is made up of 15 amino acids. Germline loops: CDR1 LNHDA, CDR2 SQIVND (reference sequence). J gave up 7 bases and V 3 bases, and 6 bases lay outside the gene matches. CDR3 amino acids: CASSIRQGARQPQHF. CDR3 DNA sequence: TGTGCCAGTAGTATTCGACAGGGGGCTCGGCAGCCCCAGCATTTT.

This clone was counted between two and nine times. The gene calls are TRBV18 and TRBJ2-5; TRBD2 matches at 14 bases. The CDR3 is 16 residues long. V shed 3 bases, J shed 5 bases, and the junction held 5 bases outside the gene matches. In germline, CDR1 is KGHSH, CDR2 LQKENI. CDR3 loop: CASSPRGLAGGETQYF. As DNA, the CDR3 is TGTGCCAGCTCACCTCGAGGACTAGCGGGGGGCGAGACCCAGTACTTC.

The CDR3 is CASSSRQGVHEQYF. The CDR3 DNA follows: TGTGCCAGCAGCTCCCGACAGGGTGTACACGAGCAGTACTTC. The chain is built from TRBV5-6 and TRBJ2-7; 7 nucleotides align to TRBD1. The CDR3 has 14 amino acids. Germline assignment: CDR1 SGHDT and CDR2 YYEEEE. V shed 3 bases, J shed 5 bases, and the junction held 8 bases outside the gene matches.

The chain uses TRBV30 and TRBJ2-7; D gene unclear. Germline V gene sequence: CDR1 GTSNPN, CDR2 SVGIG (reference sequence). The V end lost 1 base, the J end lost 7 bases, and 11 bases lay between the germline ends. The CDR3 sequence is 12 residues long. The CDR3 nucleotides are TGTGCCTGGAGTGAAACTTTCGGGGAGCAGTACTTC. Its protein product is CAWSETFGEQYF.